Reported below is one T cell receptor beta chain. The antigen is undetermined. The data stem from a study of shared clonotypes between healthy human individuals. Broader study findings: Estimated richness values were generally larger in naive subsets than in memory subsets. Generation of non-shared clonotypes was less probable than generation of clonotypes shared by all four donors.

V was pared by 3 bases and J by 1 base, with 5 bases of the junction left unmatched. Germline CDR1 reads MNHEY; CDR2 reads SMNVEV (reference sequence). The CDR3 covers 15 residues. The repertoire was sequenced with immunoSEQ multiplex PCR; TCRdb's copy has only in-frame clones and lacks some. The sample consists of just over 2,000,000 clones, around 95% of them appearing once. This clonotype was sampled from a man aged 18 to 30 in good health. The sequenced sample was naive CD4+ T cells sorted from blood. Subset given: CD45RA+ positively selected. The chain couples TRBV27 to TRBJ1-1, with 7 nucleotides matching TRBD1. The CDR3 loop is CASSLAGGWNTEAFF. CDR3 bases: TGTGCCAGCAGTTTGGCAGGGGGTTGGAACACTGAAGCTTTCTTT.